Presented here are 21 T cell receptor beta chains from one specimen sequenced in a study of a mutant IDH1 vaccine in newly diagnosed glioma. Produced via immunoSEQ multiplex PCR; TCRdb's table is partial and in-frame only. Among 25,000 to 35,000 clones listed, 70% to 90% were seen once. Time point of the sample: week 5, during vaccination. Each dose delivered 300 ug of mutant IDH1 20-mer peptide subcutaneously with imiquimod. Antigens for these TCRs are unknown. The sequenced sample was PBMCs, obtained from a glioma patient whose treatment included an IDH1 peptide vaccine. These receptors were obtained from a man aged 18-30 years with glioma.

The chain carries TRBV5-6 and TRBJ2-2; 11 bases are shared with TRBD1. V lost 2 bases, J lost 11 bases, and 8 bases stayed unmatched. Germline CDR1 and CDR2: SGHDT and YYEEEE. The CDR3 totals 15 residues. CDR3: CASSFRDRGEGELFF. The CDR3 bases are TGTGCCAGCAGCTTCCGGGACAGGGGGGAAGGAGAGCTGTTTTTT.

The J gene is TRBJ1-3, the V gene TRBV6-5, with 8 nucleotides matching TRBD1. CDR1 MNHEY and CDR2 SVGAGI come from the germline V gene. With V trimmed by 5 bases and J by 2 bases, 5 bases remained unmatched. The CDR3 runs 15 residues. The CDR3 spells CASSRTGNPGNTIYF. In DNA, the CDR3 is TGTGCCAGCAGTAGGACAGGGAATCCTGGAAACACCATATATTTT.

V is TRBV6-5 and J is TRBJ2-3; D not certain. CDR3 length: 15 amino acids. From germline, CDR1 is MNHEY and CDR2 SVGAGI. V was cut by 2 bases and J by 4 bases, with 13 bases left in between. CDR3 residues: CASSYGSTSPDTQYF. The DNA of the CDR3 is TGTGCCAGCAGTTACGGGTCTACGTCTCCAGATACGCAGTATTTT.

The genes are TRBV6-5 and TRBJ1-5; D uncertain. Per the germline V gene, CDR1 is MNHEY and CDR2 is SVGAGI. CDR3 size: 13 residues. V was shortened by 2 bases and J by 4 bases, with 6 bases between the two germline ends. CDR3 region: CASSYERNQPQHF. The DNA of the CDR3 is TGTGCCAGCAGTTACGAAAGGAATCAGCCCCAGCATTTT.

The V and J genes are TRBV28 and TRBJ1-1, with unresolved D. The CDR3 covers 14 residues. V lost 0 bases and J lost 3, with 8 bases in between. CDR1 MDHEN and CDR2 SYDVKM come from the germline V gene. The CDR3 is CASSLWGDDTEAFF. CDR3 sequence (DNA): TGTGCCAGCAGTTTATGGGGCGATGACACTGAAGCTTTCTTT.

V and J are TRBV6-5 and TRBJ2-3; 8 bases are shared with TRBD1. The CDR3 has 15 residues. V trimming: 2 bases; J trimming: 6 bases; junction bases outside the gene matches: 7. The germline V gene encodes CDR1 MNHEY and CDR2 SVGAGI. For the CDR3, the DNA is TGTGCCAGCAGTTACGGGACAGGAGTTAGGGATACGCAGTATTTT. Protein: CASSYGTGVRDTQYF.

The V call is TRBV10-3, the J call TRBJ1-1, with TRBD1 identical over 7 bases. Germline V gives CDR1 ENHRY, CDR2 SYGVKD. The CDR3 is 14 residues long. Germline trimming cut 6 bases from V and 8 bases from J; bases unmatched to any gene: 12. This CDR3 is CAISAGQPSKEAFF. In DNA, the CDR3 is TGTGCCATCAGCGCGGGACAGCCGTCCAAAGAAGCTTTCTTT.

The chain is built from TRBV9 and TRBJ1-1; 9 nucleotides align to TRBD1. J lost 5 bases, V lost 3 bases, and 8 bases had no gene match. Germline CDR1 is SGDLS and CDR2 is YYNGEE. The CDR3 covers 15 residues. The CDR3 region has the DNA TGTGCCAGCAGCGCAGAGGACAGGGGTGAGACTGAAGCTTTCTTT. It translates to CASSAEDRGETEAFF.

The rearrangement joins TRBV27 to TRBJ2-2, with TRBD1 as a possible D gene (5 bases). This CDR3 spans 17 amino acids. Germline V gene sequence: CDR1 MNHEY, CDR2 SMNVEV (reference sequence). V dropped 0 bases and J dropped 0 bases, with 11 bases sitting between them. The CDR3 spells CASSLSIRTSNTGELFF. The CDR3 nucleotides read TGTGCCAGCAGTTTATCGATCCGGACATCGAACACCGGGGAGCTGTTTTTT.

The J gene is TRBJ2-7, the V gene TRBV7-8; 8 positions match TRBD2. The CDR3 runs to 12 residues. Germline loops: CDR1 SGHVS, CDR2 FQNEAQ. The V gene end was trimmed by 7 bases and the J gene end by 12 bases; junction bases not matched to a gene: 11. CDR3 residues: CASTPHGGDRYF. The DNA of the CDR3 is TGTGCCAGCACCCCCCACGGGGGGGATCGGTACTTC. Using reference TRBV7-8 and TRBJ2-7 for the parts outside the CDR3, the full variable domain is GAGVSQSPRYKVAKRGQDVALRCDPISGHVSLFWYQQALGQGPEFLTYFQNEAQLDKSGLPSDRFFAERPEGSVSTLKIQRTQQEDSAVYLCASTPHGGDRYFGPGTRLTVT.

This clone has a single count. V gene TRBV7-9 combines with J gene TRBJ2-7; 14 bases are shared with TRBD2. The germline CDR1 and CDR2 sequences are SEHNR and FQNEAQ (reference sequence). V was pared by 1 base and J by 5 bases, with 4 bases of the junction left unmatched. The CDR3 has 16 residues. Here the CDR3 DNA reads TGTGCCAGCAGCTTAGGACCGGGACTAGCGGGAGACGAGCAGTACTTC. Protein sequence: CASSLGPGLAGDEQYF.

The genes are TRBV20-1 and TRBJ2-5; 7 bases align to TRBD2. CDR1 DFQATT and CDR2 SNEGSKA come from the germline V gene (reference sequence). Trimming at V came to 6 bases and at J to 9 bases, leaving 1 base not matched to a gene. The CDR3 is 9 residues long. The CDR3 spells CSAGGAQYF. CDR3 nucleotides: TGCAGTGCGGGGGGGGCCCAGTACTTC.

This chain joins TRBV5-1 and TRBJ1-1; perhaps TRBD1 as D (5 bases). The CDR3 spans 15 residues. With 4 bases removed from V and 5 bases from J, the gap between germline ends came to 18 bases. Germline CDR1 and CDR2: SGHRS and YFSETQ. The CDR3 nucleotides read TGCGCCAGCAGCCCCGGGACTTCTGGAGGGACTGAAGCTTTCTTT. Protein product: CASSPGTSGGTEAFF.

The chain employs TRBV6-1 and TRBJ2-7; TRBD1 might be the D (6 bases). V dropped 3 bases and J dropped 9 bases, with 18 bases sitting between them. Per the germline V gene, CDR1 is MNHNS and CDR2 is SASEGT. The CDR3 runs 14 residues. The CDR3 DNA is TGTGCCAGCAGTGAGGGGAACAGGGTAGGACGGCAGTACTTC. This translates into CASSEGNRVGRQYF.

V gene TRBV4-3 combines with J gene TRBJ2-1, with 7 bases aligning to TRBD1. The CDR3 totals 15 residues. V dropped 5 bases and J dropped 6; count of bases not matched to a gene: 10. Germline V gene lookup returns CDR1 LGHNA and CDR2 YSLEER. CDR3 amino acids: CASSTRQGSFNEQFF. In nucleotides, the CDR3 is TGCGCCAGCAGCACCCGACAGGGTAGTTTCAATGAGCAGTTCTTC.

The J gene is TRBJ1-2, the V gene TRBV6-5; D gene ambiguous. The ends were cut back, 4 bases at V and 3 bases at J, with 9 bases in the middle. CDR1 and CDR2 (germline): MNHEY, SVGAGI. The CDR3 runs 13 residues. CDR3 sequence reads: CASSWGVDYGYTF. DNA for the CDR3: TGTGCCAGCAGTTGGGGAGTTGACTATGGCTACACCTTC.

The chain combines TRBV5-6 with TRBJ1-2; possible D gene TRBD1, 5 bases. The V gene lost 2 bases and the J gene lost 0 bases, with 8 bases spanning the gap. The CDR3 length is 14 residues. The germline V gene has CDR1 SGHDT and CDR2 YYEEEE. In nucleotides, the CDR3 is TGTGCCAGCAGCTTCGACAGAGCTAACTATGGCTACACCTTC. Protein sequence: CASSFDRANYGYTF.

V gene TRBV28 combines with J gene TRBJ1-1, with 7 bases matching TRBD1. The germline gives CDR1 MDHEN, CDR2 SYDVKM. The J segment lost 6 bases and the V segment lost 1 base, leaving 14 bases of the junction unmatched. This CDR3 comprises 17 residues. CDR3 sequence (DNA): TGTGCCAGCAGTTTATTCGGAGGGGGCAGGGGAAGAGCTGAAGCTTTCTTT. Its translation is CASSLFGGGRGRAEAFF.

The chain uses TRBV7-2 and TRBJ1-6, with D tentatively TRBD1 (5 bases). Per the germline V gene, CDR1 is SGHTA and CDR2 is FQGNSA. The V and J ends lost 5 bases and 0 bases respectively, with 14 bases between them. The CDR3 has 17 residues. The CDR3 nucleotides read TGTGCCAGCAGCCTCCAAATCGGGGGCTCCTATAATTCACCCCTCCACTTT. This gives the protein CASSLQIGGSYNSPLHF.

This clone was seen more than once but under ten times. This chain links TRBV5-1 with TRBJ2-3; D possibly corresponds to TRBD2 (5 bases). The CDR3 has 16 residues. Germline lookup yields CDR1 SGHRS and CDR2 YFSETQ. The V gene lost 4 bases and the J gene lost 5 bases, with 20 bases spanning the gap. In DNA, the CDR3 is TGCGCCAGCAGCATCCTCGGCGGAGGTGAGGGAGATACGCAGTATTTT. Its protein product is CASSILGGGEGDTQYF.

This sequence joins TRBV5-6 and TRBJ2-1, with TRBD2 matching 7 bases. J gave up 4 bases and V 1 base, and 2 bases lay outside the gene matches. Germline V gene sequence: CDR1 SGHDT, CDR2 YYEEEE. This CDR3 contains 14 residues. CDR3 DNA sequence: TGTGCCAGCAGCTTGCCTAGCGGATACAATGAGCAGTTCTTC. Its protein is CASSLPSGYNEQFF.